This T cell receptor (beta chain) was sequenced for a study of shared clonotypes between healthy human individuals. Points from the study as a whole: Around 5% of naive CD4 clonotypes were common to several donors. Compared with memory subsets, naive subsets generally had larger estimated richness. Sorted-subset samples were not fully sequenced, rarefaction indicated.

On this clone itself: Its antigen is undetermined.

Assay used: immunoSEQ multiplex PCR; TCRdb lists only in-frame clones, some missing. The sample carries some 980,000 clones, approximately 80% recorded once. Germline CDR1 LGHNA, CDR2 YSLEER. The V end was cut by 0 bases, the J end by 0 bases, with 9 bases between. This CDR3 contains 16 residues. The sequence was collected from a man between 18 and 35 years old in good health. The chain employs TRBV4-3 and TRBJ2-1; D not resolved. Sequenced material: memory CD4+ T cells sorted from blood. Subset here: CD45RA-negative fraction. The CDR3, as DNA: TGCGCCAGCAGCCAAGAAACGGCTTACTCCTACAATGAGCAGTTCTTC. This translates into CASSQETAYSYNEQFF.